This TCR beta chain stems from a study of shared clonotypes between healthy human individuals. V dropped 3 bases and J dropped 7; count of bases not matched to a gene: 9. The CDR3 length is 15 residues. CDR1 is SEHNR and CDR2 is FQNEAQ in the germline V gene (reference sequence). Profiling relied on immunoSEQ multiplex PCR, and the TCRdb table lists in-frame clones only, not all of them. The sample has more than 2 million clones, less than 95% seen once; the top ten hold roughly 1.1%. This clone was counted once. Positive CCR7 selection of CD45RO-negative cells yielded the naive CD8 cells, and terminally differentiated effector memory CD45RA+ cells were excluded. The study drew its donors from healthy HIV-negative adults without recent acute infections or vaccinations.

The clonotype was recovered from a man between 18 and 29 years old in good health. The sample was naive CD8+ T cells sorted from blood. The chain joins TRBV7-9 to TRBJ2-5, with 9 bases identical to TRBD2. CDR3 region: CASSFQREVTRTQYF. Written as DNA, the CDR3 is TGTGCCAGCAGCTTCCAGCGGGAGGTTACAAGGACCCAGTACTTC.